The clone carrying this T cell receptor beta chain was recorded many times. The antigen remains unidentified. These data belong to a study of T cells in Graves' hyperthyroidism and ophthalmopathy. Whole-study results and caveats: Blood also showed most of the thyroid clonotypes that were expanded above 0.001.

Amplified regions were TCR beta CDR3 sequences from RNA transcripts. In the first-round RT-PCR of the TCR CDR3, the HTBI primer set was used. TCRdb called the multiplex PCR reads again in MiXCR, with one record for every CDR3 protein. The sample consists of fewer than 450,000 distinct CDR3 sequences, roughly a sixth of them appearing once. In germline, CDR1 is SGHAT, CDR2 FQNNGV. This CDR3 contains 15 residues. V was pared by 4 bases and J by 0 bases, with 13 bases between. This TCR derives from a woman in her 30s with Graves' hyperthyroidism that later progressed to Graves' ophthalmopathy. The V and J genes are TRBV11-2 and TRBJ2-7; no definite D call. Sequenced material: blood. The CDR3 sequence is CASSSHELISYEQYF. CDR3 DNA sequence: TGTGCCAGCAGCTCCCACGAGCTAATCTCCTACGAGCAGTACTTC. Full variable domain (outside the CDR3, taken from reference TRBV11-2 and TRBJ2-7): EAGVAQSPRYKIIEKRQSVAFWCNPISGHATLYWYQQILGQGPKLLIQFQNNGVVDDSQLPKDRFSAERLKGVDSTLKIQPAKLEDSAVYLCASSSHELISYEQYFGPGTRLTVT.